Below, 9 T cell receptor beta chains from the same sample are listed, as sequenced in a study of brain T cells in children with intractable seizures. The protocol was immunoSEQ multiplex PCR, while the TCRdb copy is restricted to in-frame clones and leaves out a portion. Here the sample spans tens of thousands of clones, around 93% being singletons. Material: peripheral blood, obtained at surgery. These receptors came from a boy less than two years old with tuberous sclerosis and intractable seizures.

The J gene is TRBJ2-7, the V gene TRBV2; D might be TRBD2 (6 bases). Trimming stripped 7 bases from V and 9 bases from J, with 22 bases between. The CDR3 is made up of 14 amino acids. The germline V gene encodes CDR1 SNHLY and CDR2 FYNNEI. CDR3 loop: CASIPGLDGAVQYF. In DNA form, the CDR3 reads TGTGCCAGCATCCCGGGACTTGATGGAGCGGTGCAGTACTTC.

This clone was detected only a few times. The J gene is TRBJ1-5, the V gene TRBV6-5; 8 nucleotides match TRBD1. The CDR3 consists of 14 residues. Trimming took 3 bases from V and 6 from J; bases not matched to a gene: 4. The germline gives CDR1 MNHEY, CDR2 SVGAGI. The chain's CDR3 is CASSYTGGVQPQHF. For the CDR3, the DNA is TGTGCCAGCAGTTATACAGGGGGTGTTCAGCCCCAGCATTTT.

V is TRBV30 and J is TRBJ1-1; TRBD1 agrees at 10 bases. Germline CDR1 reads GTSNPN; CDR2 reads SVGIG (reference sequence). This CDR3 region has 17 residues. J gave up 0 bases and V 5 bases, and 12 bases lay outside the gene matches. The CDR3 reads CAWEGGDRGLMNTEAFF. For the CDR3, the DNA is TGTGCCTGGGAGGGGGGCGACAGGGGGCTAATGAACACTGAAGCTTTCTTT.

This clone was observed once. This chain connects TRBV2 to TRBJ2-3; D is perhaps TRBD1 or TRBD2 (6 bases each). Germline CDR1 and CDR2: SNHLY and FYNNEI. Trimming removed 7 bases from V and 3 bases from J, with 26 bases in between. The CDR3 has 18 residues. As DNA, the CDR3 is TGTGCCAGCACCGCCCCCGGGGGCTCGTACTTCGTTACAGATACGCAGTATTTT. Its protein product is CASTAPGGSYFVTDTQYF.

This chain uses TRBV19 with TRBJ1-1; tentative D call: TRBD1 (5 bases). The CDR3 covers 16 residues. The germline gives CDR1 LNHDA, CDR2 SQIVND (reference sequence). Between the trimmed V and J ends, which lost 5 bases and 1 base, there was a span of 17 bases. The CDR3 DNA reads TGTGCCAGTAGTCGACGCGGGGGTAGGGGGAACACTGAAGCTTTCTTT. Translating gives CASSRRGGRGNTEAFF.

The V call is TRBV28, the J call TRBJ1-2; D not resolved. Germline V CDR1 and CDR2: MDHEN, SYDVKM. The CDR3 is 12 residues long. Trimming shortened V by 10 bases and J by 2 bases, and 11 bases separated the two germline ends. The CDR3, as DNA: TGTGCCACCGTGGAAGCGAACTATGGCTACACCTTC. Residues: CATVEANYGYTF.

The rearrangement joins TRBV29-1 to TRBJ2-1; TRBD2 might be the D (5 bases). V was pared by 4 bases and J by 7 bases, with 20 bases between. CDR1 SQVTM and CDR2 ANQGSEA come from the germline V gene. The CDR3 length is 15 residues. Written as DNA, the CDR3 is TGCAGCGTTGTGAGGCGGGCCGCGGCGGCGAATGAGCAGTTCTTC. Translation gives CSVVRRAAAANEQFF.

The chain is built from TRBV5-4 and TRBJ2-7; 7 nucleotides agree with TRBD1. The junction had 0 bases not matched to a gene; V was cut back by 3 bases and J by 0 bases. The CDR3 totals 13 residues. Germline V gene data show CDR1 as SGHNT and CDR2 as YYREEE (reference sequence). CDR3 DNA: TGTGCCAGCAGCTGGGACAGCTCCTACGAGCAGTACTTC. It specifies CASSWDSSYEQYF.

The chain combines TRBV19 with TRBJ2-1; 10 bases agree with TRBD2. Germline CDR1 LNHDA, CDR2 SQIVND (reference sequence). Trimming removed 3 bases from V and 5 bases from J; junction bases left unmatched: 10. This CDR3 spans 17 amino acids. The CDR3 DNA reads TGTGCCAGTAGTATTAGGAGGCTAGCGGGGGCCAACAATGAGCAGTTCTTC. Its protein is CASSIRRLAGANNEQFF.